This T cell receptor beta chain was sequenced in a study of T cells in women clearing cervical HPV infection. Across the whole study: Donors had HPV16-related CIN3 or worse; 2 had invasive cancer. Case blood drawn at lesion detection; control blood after infection cleared.

TCR beta CDR3 amplified by multiplex PCR from about 1200 ng genomic DNA. Repertoires were generated with immunoSEQ multiplex PCR, while TCRdb's copy carries only in-frame clones and drops some. The sample holds 45,000 to 55,000 clones. Comments on this clone: A junction boundary mismatches the germline segment, possibly from a read error. Sequencing ends 3 residues short of the CDR3 end; the germline J gene provides the rest.

Germline V gives CDR1 KGHSH, CDR2 LQKENI. The CDR3 runs 15 residues. The rearrangement joins TRBV18 to TRBJ1-2; a weak D match, TRBD1 (5 bases). The sequenced sample was blood buffy coat. The receptor's source is a woman aged 18-70 years with a cervical HPV16 infection that either progressed to CIN3+ or cleared (not recorded which). This CDR3 reads CASPPATSGGNDYTF. CDR3 DNA (partial): TGTGCCAGCCCACCGGCAACTAGCGGGGGGAATGAC.